This entry lists 26 T cell receptor beta chains sequenced from one sample in a study of blood T cells in healthy people across ages. The authors ran a second PCR of about 6 to 11 cycles using a sample-barcoded 5' primer and a J-beta primer mix. Each CDR3 protein is one row after TCRdb ran MiXCR on the 5' RACE reads. The sample carries around 1.5 million distinct CDR3 sequences, about 31% recorded once. Input material: blood. These receptors all come from a woman aged 25 to 45 in good health.

V gene TRBV7-6 combines with J gene TRBJ1-1; TRBD1 is a possible D gene (6 bases). Germline CDR1 is SGHVS and CDR2 is FNYEAQ. The CDR3 covers 14 residues. V was trimmed by 3 bases and J by 5 bases, leaving 13 bases between them. Here the CDR3 DNA reads TGTGCCAGCAGCTTGGGACATCCGGGAACTGAAGCTTTCTTT. It encodes CASSLGHPGTEAFF.

V is TRBV7-9 and J is TRBJ2-5, with 7 bases fitting TRBD2. The germline CDR1 and CDR2 sequences are SEHNR and FQNEAQ (reference sequence). There are 17 residues in the CDR3. V dropped 5 bases and J dropped 5; count of bases not matched to a gene: 17. The CDR3 loop reads CASSTQTGRGGLETQYF. The DNA for the CDR3 is TGTGCCAGCAGCACCCAGACGGGTCGGGGAGGGCTGGAGACCCAGTACTTC.

Points on this clonotype: A far larger clone is one nucleotide away, so this likely arose from a read error. This chain links TRBV14 with TRBJ1-1; no firm D call. The V end lost 0 bases, the J end lost 3 bases, and 5 bases lay between the germline ends. There are 13 residues in the CDR3. The germline gives CDR1 SGHDN, CDR2 FVKESK. In DNA, the CDR3 is TGTGCCAGCAGCCAAGACTGGGACACTGAAGCTTTCTTT. Its protein is CASSQDWDTEAFF. The full variable domain, in which reference TRBV14 and TRBJ1-1 provide the parts outside the CDR3, is EAGVTQFPSHSVIEKGQTVTLRCDPISGHDNLYWYRRVMGKEIKFLLHFVKESKQDESGMPNNRFLAERTGGTYSTLKVQPAELEDSGVYFCASSQDWDTEAFFGQGTRLTVV.

This rearrangement joins TRBV6-1 to TRBJ1-5; TRBD1 is a possible D gene (5 bases). V was shortened by 6 bases and J by 0 bases, with 9 bases between the two germline ends. Germline CDR1 reads MNHNS; CDR2 reads SASEGT. The CDR3 consists of 14 residues. The CDR3 loop is CASRETVSNQPQHF. CDR3 coding DNA: TGTGCCAGCAGGGAGACAGTTAGCAATCAGCCCCAGCATTTT.

The chain links TRBV7-2 to TRBJ2-5, with a weak D call TRBD2 (7 bases). CDR3 length: 15 amino acids. Deletions cut 5 bases from V and 5 bases from J, with 18 bases between. Germline values: CDR1 SGHTA, CDR2 FQGNSA. CDR3 sequence reads: CASSPTGGGGETQYF. The CDR3 nucleotides read TGTGCCAGCAGCCCGACCGGCGGGGGCGGGGAGACCCAGTACTTC.

In regard to this clonotype: Given a much more abundant clone one base away, this may be a read error. The chain links TRBV5-1 to TRBJ2-5; 9 bases align to TRBD1. Germline CDR1 SGHRS, CDR2 YFSETQ. V lost 7 bases and J lost 2; bases outside the gene matches: 12. This CDR3 has 16 residues. CDR3 DNA sequence: TGCGCCAGCGGCTGGACAGGACAGGGGAGACAAGAGACCCAGTACTTC. This translates into CASGWTGQGRQETQYF.

This clonotype has just a few counts. The chain has TRBV29-1 and TRBJ1-2; D unresolved. The CDR3 is 12 amino acids. Germline loops: CDR1 SQVTM, CDR2 ANQGSEA. V shed 3 bases and J shed 1 base, with 6 bases lying between them. As DNA, the CDR3 is TGCAGCGTTGACTACAGTAACTATGGCTACACCTTC. Protein product: CSVDYSNYGYTF.

The CDR3 loop reads CASSESRGGDTQYF. As DNA, the CDR3 is TGTGCCAGCAGCGAGAGCAGGGGCGGCGATACGCAGTATTTT. This sequence joins TRBV9 and TRBJ2-3; D is perhaps TRBD1 (6 bases). CDR1 and CDR2 from the germline V gene are SGDLS and YYNGEE. The V and J ends lost 3 bases and 6 bases respectively, with 14 bases between them. This CDR3 comprises 14 residues.

This chain links TRBV5-4 with TRBJ2-3; 8 bases align to TRBD2. This CDR3 is built from 13 residues. After removal of 10 bases from V and 2 bases from J, the junction contained 6 bases not matched to a gene. Germline CDR1 reads SGHNT; CDR2 reads YYREEE (reference sequence). The CDR3 protein is CAGQRETTDTQYF. The CDR3 DNA sequence: TGTGCCGGCCAGCGGGAGACCACAGATACGCAGTATTTT.

There are a few counts of this clonotype. The V and J genes are TRBV5-1 and TRBJ1-1, with D tentatively TRBD1 (5 bases). Germline V gene sequence: CDR1 SGHRS, CDR2 YFSETQ. This CDR3 has 14 amino acids. The V end lost 3 bases, the J end lost 5 bases, and 14 bases lay between the germline ends. This CDR3 is CASSWAGRETEAFF. CDR3 nucleotide sequence: TGCGCCAGCAGCTGGGCAGGGCGAGAGACTGAAGCTTTCTTT.

The chain recombines TRBV6-5 with TRBJ2-1; D possibly corresponds to TRBD2 (7 bases). This CDR3 comprises 16 residues. With 2 bases removed from V and 0 bases from J, the gap between germline ends came to 11 bases. CDR1 is MNHEY and CDR2 is SVGAGI in the germline V gene. CDR3 region: CASSYGGGHSYNEQFF. DNA of the CDR3: TGTGCCAGCAGTTACGGCGGGGGCCACTCCTACAATGAGCAGTTCTTC.

This clonotype occurred a few times. This sequence joins TRBV6-5 and TRBJ2-3; perhaps TRBD2 as D (6 bases). V lost 8 bases, J lost 5 bases, and 17 bases lay in between. The V gene's germline CDR1 is MNHEY and CDR2 SVGAGI. This CDR3 has 14 amino acids. The CDR3 nucleotides read TGTGCCAGCGGAGAGTCCGGGGGAGGAGATACGCAGTATTTT. Amino acid sequence: CASGESGGGDTQYF.

Concerning this clonotype itself: One end of the junction varies from germline; a read error may be responsible. The CDR3 loop reads CSGTGNTGGLFF. DNA of the CDR3: TGCAGCGGGACAGGGAACACCGGGGGGCTGTTTTTT. This chain uses TRBV29-1 with TRBJ2-2; TRBD1 matches 8 bases. Germline V lookup: CDR1 SQVTM, CDR2 ANQGSEA. This CDR3 is built from 12 residues.

This clonotype was seen a handful of times. This sequence joins TRBV20-1 and TRBJ1-4; the D is unclear. The CDR3 loop spans 14 amino acids. Per the germline V gene, CDR1 is DFQATT and CDR2 is SNEGSKA (reference sequence). V gave up 5 bases and J gave up 5 bases, with 15 bases separating them. This CDR3 reads CSAAGGVGNEKLFF. The CDR3 DNA is TGCAGTGCTGCCGGCGGGGTGGGGAATGAAAAACTGTTTTTT.

A word on this clonotype: The junction shows a germline mismatch at one end, possibly a read error. The V gene is TRBV20-1, the J gene TRBJ1-2; maybe TRBD1 (5 bases). The CDR3 consists of 13 residues. CDR1 and CDR2 (germline): DFQATT, SNEGSKA (reference sequence). CDR3 bases: TGCAGTATCAGGGAGCTAACTAACTATGGCTACAACTTC. It yields the protein CSIRELTNYGYNF.

This clonotype was observed at least ten times. This rearrangement joins TRBV20-1 to TRBJ2-3, with D perhaps matching TRBD1 or TRBD2 (5 bases each). Germline V gene data show CDR1 as DFQATT and CDR2 as SNEGSKA (reference sequence). This CDR3 is built from 16 residues. The V end lost 2 bases, the J end lost 0 bases, and 15 bases lay between the germline ends. The CDR3 sequence: CSARQGRFASTDTQYF. CDR3 nucleotides: TGCAGTGCTAGACAGGGACGTTTCGCGAGCACAGATACGCAGTATTTT.

As concerns this clonotype: A read error may be the cause here, since a much bigger clone is one base away. This chain links TRBV27 with TRBJ2-3, with TRBD1 matching over 7 bases. The CDR3 extends over 15 amino acids. The germline CDR1 and CDR2 sequences are MNHEY and SMNVEV (reference sequence). The CDR3 DNA is TGTGTCAGCAGTTTAGGGATAACAGGGGCAGATACGCAGTATTTT. Translation: CVSSLGITGADTQYF.

This clonotype was detected a few times. The chain has TRBV12-3 or TRBV12-4 and TRBJ2-7, with 8 positions matching TRBD2. With 6 bases clipped from V and 6 bases from J, the junction kept 10 bases outside the gene matches. The CDR3 length is 14 residues. The CDR3 region is CASSPSGSSGEQYF. Here the CDR3 DNA reads TGTGCCAGCAGCCCCAGCGGGAGTTCGGGCGAGCAGTACTTC.

V is TRBV7-9 and J is TRBJ2-1; D unresolved. The CDR3 runs to 17 residues. Germline values: CDR1 SEHNR, CDR2 FQNEAQ (reference sequence). V lost 4 bases and J lost 0, with 16 bases in between. The DNA for the CDR3 is TGTGCCAGCAGCTCGTCTAGGACCCCTAGCTCCTACAATGAGCAGTTCTTC. Translating gives CASSSSRTPSSYNEQFF.

This clonotype showed up just a few times. This chain joins TRBV2 and TRBJ2-7, with 9 bases lining up with TRBD2. CDR1 SNHLY and CDR2 FYNNEI come from the germline V gene. The CDR3 totals 15 residues. V shed 6 bases, J shed 1 base, and the junction held 7 bases outside the gene matches. CDR3 sequence (DNA): TGTGCCAGCAGCAAAACTAGCGGGCTATCCTACGAGCAGTACTTC. It codes for CASSKTSGLSYEQYF. The full variable domain, in which reference TRBV2 and TRBJ2-7 provide the parts outside the CDR3, is EPEVTQTPSHQVTQMGQEVILRCVPISNHLYFYWYRQILGQKVEFLVSFYNNEISEKSEIFDDQFSVERPDGSNFTLKIRSTKLEDSAMYFCASSKTSGLSYEQYFGPGTRLTVT.

This clonotype was counted between two and nine times. The chain links TRBV9 to TRBJ2-7; no firm D call. V gave up 3 bases and J gave up 6 bases, with 19 bases separating them. CDR3 size: 15 residues. CDR1 and CDR2 (germline): SGDLS, YYNGEE. In nucleotides, the CDR3 is TGTGCCAGCAGCGCCGAGGCCATACAATGGGGCGAGCAGTACTTC. It yields the protein CASSAEAIQWGEQYF.

Comment on this clonotype: The junction differs from germline at one of its ends, possibly a read error. The V gene is TRBV7-9, the J gene TRBJ2-6, with 10 bases matching TRBD1. From germline, CDR1 is SEHNR and CDR2 FQNEAQ (reference sequence). The CDR3 covers 18 residues. The CDR3 reads CASSHRDRGVTGANVLIF. For the CDR3, the DNA is TGTGCCAGCAGCCACCGGGACAGGGGAGTAACAGGGGCCAACGTCCTGATTTTC. Looking up the rest from reference TRBV7-9 and TRBJ2-6 gives the full variable domain: DTGVSQNPRHKITKRGQNVTFRCDPISEHNRLYWYRQTLGQGPEFLTYFQNEAQLEKSRLLSDRFSAERPKGSFSTLEIQRTEQGDSAMYLCASSHRDRGVTGANVLIFGAGSRLTVL.

This clonotype was detected ten times or more. This chain joins TRBV28 and TRBJ2-1; the D is unclear. The V gene's germline CDR1 is MDHEN and CDR2 SYDVKM. V lost 5 bases to trimming and J lost 9 bases, with 14 bases between them. The CDR3 totals 13 residues. In DNA form, the CDR3 reads TGTGCCAGCAGTCCTCCGCCCTTCCGTGAGCAGTTCTTC. This encodes CASSPPPFREQFF. The complete variable domain, with remaining parts taken from reference TRBV28 and TRBJ2-1, reads DVKVTQSSRYLVKRTGEKVFLECVQDMDHENMFWYRQDPGLGLRLIYFSYDVKMKEKGDIPEGYSVSREKKERFSLILESASTNQTSMYLCASSPPPFREQFFGPGTRLTVL.

V gene TRBV5-1 combines with J gene TRBJ2-7; perhaps TRBD2 as D (5 bases). From germline, CDR1 is SGHRS and CDR2 YFSETQ. The CDR3 runs 13 residues. V lost 3 bases and J lost 4, with 11 bases in between. CDR3 nucleotide sequence: TGCGCCAGCAGCTCGGACTGGGTTTACGAGCAGTACTTC. It codes for CASSSDWVYEQYF. Full variable domain (remainder filled in from reference TRBV5-1 and TRBJ2-7): KAGVTQTPRYLIKTRGQQVTLSCSPISGHRSVSWYQQTPGQGLQFLFEYFSETQRNKGNFPGRFSGRQFSNSRSEMNVSTLELGDSALYLCASSSDWVYEQYFGPGTRLTVT.

This clonotype was seen only a few times. CDR3 sequence (DNA): TGTGCCAGCAGCGTAGCTTCCGGACTACGGGTGGACGAGCAGTACTTC. Encoded protein: CASSVASGLRVDEQYF. The rearrangement uses TRBV9 and TRBJ2-7, with D tentatively TRBD2 (6 bases). The CDR3 has 16 amino acids. V lost 0 bases to trimming and J lost 5 bases, with 18 bases between them. The germline V gene has CDR1 SGDLS and CDR2 YYNGEE.

The chain has TRBV6-1 and TRBJ1-2; TRBD1 is a possible D gene (6 bases). The CDR3 has 18 residues. Germline loops: CDR1 MNHNS, CDR2 SASEGT. V lost 1 base and J lost 2, with 20 bases in between. The CDR3 is CASSEGRERDRLNYGYTF. In DNA, the CDR3 is TGTGCCAGCAGTGAAGGCCGGGAGCGAGACAGGCTAAACTATGGCTACACCTTC.